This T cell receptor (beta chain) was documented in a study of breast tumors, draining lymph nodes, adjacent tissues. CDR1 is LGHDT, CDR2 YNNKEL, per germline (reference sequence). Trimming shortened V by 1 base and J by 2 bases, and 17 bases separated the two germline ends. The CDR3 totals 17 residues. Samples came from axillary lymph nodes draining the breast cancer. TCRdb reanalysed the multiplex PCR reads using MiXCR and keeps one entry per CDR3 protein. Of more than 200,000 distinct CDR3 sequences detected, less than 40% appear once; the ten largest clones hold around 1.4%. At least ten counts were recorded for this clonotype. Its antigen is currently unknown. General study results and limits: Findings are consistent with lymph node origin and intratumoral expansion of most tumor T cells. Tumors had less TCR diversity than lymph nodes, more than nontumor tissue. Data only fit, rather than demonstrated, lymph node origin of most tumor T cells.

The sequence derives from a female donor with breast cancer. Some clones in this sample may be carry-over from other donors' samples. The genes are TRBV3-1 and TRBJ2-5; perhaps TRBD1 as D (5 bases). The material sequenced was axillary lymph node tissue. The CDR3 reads CASSQVRTGPSQETQYF. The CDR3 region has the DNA TGTGCCAGCAGCCAAGTTCGTACAGGACCCTCTCAAGAGACCCAGTACTTC.